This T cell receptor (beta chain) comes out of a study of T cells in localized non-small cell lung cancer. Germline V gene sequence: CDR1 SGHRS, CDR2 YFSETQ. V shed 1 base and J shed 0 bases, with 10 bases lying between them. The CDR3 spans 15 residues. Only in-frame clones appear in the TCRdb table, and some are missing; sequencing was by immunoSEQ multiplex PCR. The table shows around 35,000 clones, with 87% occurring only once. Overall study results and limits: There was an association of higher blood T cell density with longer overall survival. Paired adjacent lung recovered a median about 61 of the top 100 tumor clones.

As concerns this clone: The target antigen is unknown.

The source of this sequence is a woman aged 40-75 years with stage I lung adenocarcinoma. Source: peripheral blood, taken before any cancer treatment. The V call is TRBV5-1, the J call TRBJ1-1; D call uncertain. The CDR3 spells CASSLSARVNTEAFF. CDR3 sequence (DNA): TGCGCCAGCAGCTTGTCAGCACGCGTGAACACTGAAGCTTTCTTT.